A single sample is the source of the 25 T cell receptor beta chains below, sequenced in a study of radiation and T cells in renal cell carcinoma (dated by TCRdb to the early 2020s). The library was generated by the immunoSEQ multiplex PCR assay. TCRdb took this table from immuneACCESS and kept in-frame rearrangements with V and J called. Such tables lack part of the clones; where checked against another copy, unresolved V genes explain under half of the gap, and the rest is unexplained. The sample table holds roughly 78,000 clones, of which 82% were seen once. The top ten constitute less than 7% of the sample. The time point label here, explained by the study, means: blood 2 weeks post-SBRT. According to the study, the label for this sample's treatment or condition signals: 15 Gy SBRT to primary tumor, nephrectomy 4 weeks later. Here the sequenced sample was blood, taken from a patient whose treatment included radiotherapy and nephrectomy. The receptors derive from a man in his sixties with renal cell carcinoma.

This rearrangement joins TRBV5-6 to TRBJ2-7; D remains ambiguous. The CDR3 length is 13 residues. The germline V and J ends were trimmed by 2 bases and 2 bases, with 8 bases remaining between them. From germline, CDR1 is SGHDT and CDR2 YYEEEE. The CDR3 sequence is CASSFGVTYEQYF. DNA of the CDR3: TGTGCCAGCAGCTTTGGAGTTACCTACGAGCAGTACTTC. Drawing the rest from reference TRBV5-6 and TRBJ2-7, the complete variable domain is DAGVTQSPTHLIKTRGQQVTLRCSPKSGHDTVSWYQQALGQGPQFIFQYYEEEERQRGNFPDRFSGHQFPNYSSELNVNALLLGDSALYLCASSFGVTYEQYFGPGTRLTVT.

This chain links TRBV27 with TRBJ2-5, with D hard to call. The CDR3 runs to 12 residues. Trimming shortened V by 6 bases and J by 8 bases, and 13 bases separated the two germline ends. Germline V gives CDR1 MNHEY, CDR2 SMNVEV (reference sequence). In DNA form, the CDR3 reads TGTGCCAGCAGCCCGTTGATCGGTACCCAGTACTTC. Amino acid sequence: CASSPLIGTQYF.

In this sample, this clone turned up once. The genes are TRBV29-1 and TRBJ2-5, with TRBD1 matching 8 bases. The CDR3 length is 14 residues. CDR1 and CDR2 (germline): SQVTM, ANQGSEA. J was trimmed by 2 bases and V by 6 bases; bases with no gene match: 8. The CDR3 sequence is CSVRPRGLQETQYF. In nucleotides, the CDR3 is TGCAGCGTGCGACCCAGGGGGCTGCAAGAGACCCAGTACTTC.

The chain couples TRBV7-9 to TRBJ1-5; no reliable D call. The CDR3 consists of 17 residues. The germline gives CDR1 SEHNR, CDR2 FQNEAQ (reference sequence). The germline V and J ends were trimmed by 2 bases and 0 bases, with 14 bases remaining between them. CDR3 sequence: CASSLSGWRDSNQPQHF. CDR3 DNA: TGTGCCAGCAGCTTAAGCGGTTGGAGGGATAGCAATCAGCCCCAGCATTTT. Variable domain in full (rest from reference TRBV7-9 and TRBJ1-5): DTGVSQNPRHKITKRGQNVTFRCDPISEHNRLYWYRQTLGQGPEFLTYFQNEAQLEKSRLLSDRFSAERPKGSFSTLEIQRTEQGDSAMYLCASSLSGWRDSNQPQHFGDGTRLSIL.

The chain combines TRBV28 with TRBJ2-7; TRBD2 matches at 7 bases. This CDR3 contains 14 residues. The germline V gene encodes CDR1 MDHEN and CDR2 SYDVKM. The V and J ends lost 7 bases and 6 bases, in that order; junction bases with no gene match: 12. The CDR3 loop reads CASTRLARFGEQYF. The CDR3, as DNA: TGTGCCAGCACTAGACTAGCACGGTTCGGCGAGCAGTACTTC.

This chain joins TRBV4-2 and TRBJ1-3, with TRBD1 matching 7 bases. Germline V lookup: CDR1 LGHNA, CDR2 YNFKEQ. The CDR3 extends over 16 amino acids. V lost 3 bases to trimming and J lost 0 bases; unmatched junction nucleotides: 5. CDR3 amino acids: CASSQTGSYSGNTIYF. The CDR3 DNA reads TGTGCCAGCAGCCAGACAGGGTCATACTCTGGAAACACCATATATTTT.

Written as DNA, the CDR3 is TGTGCCAGCAGCTCCACCAGGGGGGTGCTTGCAACTAATGAAAAACTGTTTTTT. Translating gives CASSSTRGVLATNEKLFF. The chain combines TRBV28 with TRBJ1-4; 7 bases map to TRBD1. The CDR3 runs to 18 residues. With V trimmed by 6 bases and J by 0 bases, 13 bases remained unmatched. From germline, CDR1 is MDHEN and CDR2 SYDVKM.

This chain connects TRBV5-1 to TRBJ2-1; 7 bases line up with TRBD2. CDR1 is SGHRS, CDR2 YFSETQ, per germline. The CDR3 is made up of 16 amino acids. The V segment lost 4 bases and the J segment 0 bases; nucleotides outside the gene matches: 7. The CDR3 sequence: CASSPKAGSSYNEQFF. CDR3 DNA sequence: TGCGCCAGCAGCCCCAAAGCGGGGAGCTCCTACAATGAGCAGTTCTTC. The whole variable domain, remainder taken from reference TRBV5-1 and TRBJ2-1, is KAGVTQTPRYLIKTRGQQVTLSCSPISGHRSVSWYQQTPGQGLQFLFEYFSETQRNKGNFPGRFSGRQFSNSRSEMNVSTLELGDSALYLCASSPKAGSSYNEQFFGPGTRLTVL.

The chain couples TRBV5-4 to TRBJ1-3; TRBD2 matches 8 bases. The DNA end favors TRBJ2-2, so the J call may be wrong. CDR1 and CDR2 (germline): SGHNT, YYREEE (reference sequence). The CDR3 length is 14 residues. CDR3 coding DNA: TGTGCCAGCAGCTTAGCGGGAGAAGGCGGGGAGCTGTTTTTT. Its protein product is CASSLAGEGGELFF.

The chain carries TRBV5-6 and TRBJ2-5, with 10 positions matching TRBD2. The trim removed 5 bases at V and 0 bases at J, leaving 7 bases unmatched. The germline gives CDR1 SGHDT, CDR2 YYEEEE. This CDR3 is 16 amino acids long. CDR3 DNA: TGTGCCAGCAGACCTACTAGCGGGAAGTACCAAGAGACCCAGTACTTC. It encodes CASRPTSGKYQETQYF.

The chain couples TRBV29-1 to TRBJ2-7; the D gene is possibly TRBD2 (5 bases). The CDR3 is 13 residues long. Germline V CDR1 and CDR2: SQVTM, ANQGSEA. V dropped 7 bases and J dropped 0 bases, with 13 bases sitting between them. CDR3 residues: CSGGETDSYEQYF. The CDR3 DNA follows: TGCAGCGGGGGAGAGACGGACTCCTACGAGCAGTACTTC.

This chain links TRBV4-3 with TRBJ2-5, with D perhaps given as TRBD1 or TRBD2 (5 bases each). The germline V gene has CDR1 LGHNA and CDR2 YSLEER. The CDR3 consists of 15 residues. Trimming removed 4 bases at V and 7 bases at J, with 19 bases between. CDR3 in amino acids: CASSPFTGTPGTQYF. CDR3 nucleotide sequence: TGCGCCAGCAGCCCCTTTACCGGGACCCCAGGGACCCAGTACTTC.

This sequence joins TRBV28 and TRBJ2-7; tentatively, D is TRBD1 (5 bases). V lost 3 bases and J lost 3, with 15 bases in between. This CDR3 spans 15 amino acids. Germline V gene data show CDR1 as MDHEN and CDR2 as SYDVKM. The CDR3 coding sequence is TGTGCCAGCAGTTTCACGGCAGGGCATAGCTACGAGCAGTACTTC. As protein: CASSFTAGHSYEQYF. Full variable domain (outside the CDR3, taken from reference TRBV28 and TRBJ2-7): DVKVTQSSRYLVKRTGEKVFLECVQDMDHENMFWYRQDPGLGLRLIYFSYDVKMKEKGDIPEGYSVSREKKERFSLILESASTNQTSMYLCASSFTAGHSYEQYFGPGTRLTVT.

This clone was seen once. V gene TRBV5-1 combines with J gene TRBJ2-7; no clear D gene. This CDR3 is 12 amino acids long. Trimming pared 8 bases from V and 2 bases from J, leaving 11 bases between. The germline V gene encodes CDR1 SGHRS and CDR2 YFSETQ. In DNA, the CDR3 is TGCGCCAGGTACAAGGTTACCTACGAGCAGTACTTC. Its protein product is CARYKVTYEQYF.

The chain recombines TRBV9 with TRBJ2-2; possible D gene TRBD1, 5 bases. Germline V CDR1 and CDR2: SGDLS, YYNGEE. V was shortened by 3 bases and J by 7 bases, with 13 bases between the two germline ends. CDR3 length equals 14 residues. CDR3 sequence: CASSAEPGIGELFF. CDR3 sequence (DNA): TGTGCCAGCAGCGCCGAACCAGGGATCGGGGAGCTGTTTTTT. Variable domain in full (rest from reference TRBV9 and TRBJ2-2): DSGVTQTPKHLITATGQRVTLRCSPRSGDLSVYWYQQSLDQGLQFLIQYYNGEERAKGNILERFSAQQFPDLHSELNLSSLELGDSALYFCASSAEPGIGELFFGEGSRLTVL.

The rearrangement links TRBV28 to TRBJ2-5, with D perhaps matching TRBD1 (6 bases). Germline V gene data show CDR1 as MDHEN and CDR2 as SYDVKM. CDR3 size: 16 residues. Between the trimmed V and J ends, which lost 6 bases and 5 bases, there was a span of 22 bases. CDR3 DNA: TGTGCCAGCAGGATATCCCGGACAGTCGAAAGGGAGACCCAGTACTTC. Its protein is CASRISRTVERETQYF.

The chain joins TRBV21-1 to TRBJ2-5; no DNA check was done on the table's D call, TRBD2. TRBV21-1 is labeled a pseudogene. The CDR3 is 17 residues long. DNA for the CDR3: TGTGCCAGCAGCTTACGAGGACTAGCGGATATGCAAGAGACCCAGTACTTC. This translates into CASSLRGLADMQETQYF.

There are a few counts of this clone. The V and J genes are TRBV2 and TRBJ1-4; TRBD1 agrees at 7 bases. CDR3 length equals 14 residues. V lost 6 bases to trimming and J lost 9 bases; unmatched junction nucleotides: 10. Per the germline V gene, CDR1 is SNHLY and CDR2 is FYNNEI. CDR3 residues: CASRPDRDGKKLFF. CDR3 coding DNA: TGTGCCAGCAGGCCTGACAGGGACGGGAAAAAACTGTTTTTT.

For the CDR3, the DNA is TGTGCCAGCAGTGACGGCCTCTACTATGGCTACACCTTC. Protein sequence: CASSDGLYYGYTF. This chain uses TRBV25-1 with TRBJ1-2; D gene unclear. In germline, CDR1 is MGHDK, CDR2 SYGVNS. V lost 3 bases, J lost 3 bases, and 8 bases lay in between. This CDR3 has 13 residues.

The chain uses TRBV10-1 and TRBJ2-1; 10 bases align to TRBD2. The CDR3 has 14 residues. The germline V gene encodes CDR1 WNHNN and CDR2 SYGVQD (reference sequence). With 5 bases clipped from V and 7 bases from J, the junction kept 5 bases outside the gene matches. DNA of the CDR3: TGCGCCAGCAGTCTAGCGGGAGTAATGAATGAGCAGTTCTTC. Amino acid sequence: CASSLAGVMNEQFF.

The V gene is TRBV28, the J gene TRBJ2-7; D is unclear. Trimming left V 6 bases short and J 0 bases short, with 15 bases between. CDR3 length: 15 amino acids. Germline-derived CDR1 and CDR2 are MDHEN and SYDVKM. In DNA, the CDR3 is TGTGCCAGCAGGTCTCAGGTCCCGAGCTCCTACGAGCAGTACTTC. Protein sequence: CASRSQVPSSYEQYF.

V and J are TRBV9 and TRBJ2-3; no clear D. The CDR3 consists of 14 residues. Germline V gene lookup returns CDR1 SGDLS and CDR2 YYNGEE. The ends were cut back, 0 bases at V and 2 bases at J, with 7 bases in the middle. CDR3 in amino acids: CASSVGPDTDTQYF. CDR3 sequence (DNA): TGTGCCAGCAGCGTAGGACCAGACACAGATACGCAGTATTTT. Full variable domain (missing parts from reference TRBV9 and TRBJ2-3): DSGVTQTPKHLITATGQRVTLRCSPRSGDLSVYWYQQSLDQGLQFLIQYYNGEERAKGNILERFSAQQFPDLHSELNLSSLELGDSALYFCASSVGPDTDTQYFGPGTRLTVL.

V gene TRBV5-1 combines with J gene TRBJ2-7; D call uncertain. Germline CDR1 SGHRS, CDR2 YFSETQ. This CDR3 is built from 14 residues. V was clipped by 7 bases and J by 2 bases, with 16 bases between them. CDR3 bases: TGCGCCAGCTCTGTGCAGGTCTCCACCTACGAGCAGTACTTC. Protein: CASSVQVSTYEQYF.

The chain joins TRBV29-1 to TRBJ2-1; 8 bases are a match to TRBD1. From germline, CDR1 is SQVTM and CDR2 ANQGSEA. The CDR3 is 16 amino acids. With 1 base clipped from V and 5 bases from J, the junction kept 10 bases outside the gene matches. The CDR3: CSVEGLDRVLDNEQFF. The CDR3 DNA reads as TGCAGCGTTGAAGGTTTGGACAGGGTGTTAGACAATGAGCAGTTCTTC.

The rearrangement links TRBV19 to TRBJ2-7; D perhaps matches TRBD1 (6 bases). V shed 5 bases and J shed 7 bases, with 18 bases lying between them. Germline assignment: CDR1 LNHDA and CDR2 SQIVND (reference sequence). CDR3 size: 14 residues. CDR3 region: CASSDGQRLREQYF. The DNA for the CDR3 is TGTGCCAGTAGTGACGGACAGCGTCTACGAGAGCAGTACTTC.